This is a list of T cell receptor beta chains from one sample in a study of cytomegalovirus exposure and HLA in healthy donors. Some clones are missing from TCRdb's copy, which holds only in-frame ones; the method was immunoSEQ multiplex PCR. This sample has 130,000 or so clones, with over 75% found just once. Sequencing used PBMCs. The origin of the receptors is a young man in good health and CMV-seronegative. The CDR3 runs from the conserved cysteine through the conserved F or W. A D gene is named only where the DNA matches it firmly. Size values are once, few and many counts, or a class for expanded clones, and some rows have none.

CDR3nt: TGTGCCAGCAGCTTAGAGTACCGGTCCGAAGCTTTCTTT
CDR3aa: CASSLEYRSEAFF
abundance: -
j_gene: TRBJ1-1
d_gene: -
v_gene: TRBV11-2

CDR3nt: TGTGCCAGCAGCCAATCGACAGGCCCCAATCAGCCCCAGCATTTT
CDR3aa: CASSQSTGPNQPQHF
abundance: -
j_gene: TRBJ1-5
d_gene: -
v_gene: TRBV7-2

CDR3nt: TGTGCCAGCAGTGAAGCCCCTGTGGGTACAGTTAGCTATGGCTACACCTTC
CDR3aa: CASSEAPVGTVSYGYTF
abundance: -
j_gene: TRBJ1-2
d_gene: -
v_gene: TRBV2

CDR3nt: TGTGCCAGCAGTGAACTAGCGGGGGGTGAGCAGTTCTTC
CDR3aa: CASSELAGGEQFF
abundance: -
j_gene: TRBJ2-1
d_gene: TRBD2
v_gene: TRBV6-1

CDR3nt: TGTGCCAGCAGCTTAGCGAGGCATAGCTACGAGCAGTACTTC
CDR3aa: CASSLARHSYEQYF
abundance: -
j_gene: TRBJ2-7
d_gene: -
v_gene: TRBV7-6

CDR3nt: TGTGCCAGCAGTGGACTAGCGGGGCGGGCCGGGGAGCAGTTCTTC
CDR3aa: CASSGLAGRAGEQFF
abundance: -
j_gene: TRBJ2-1
d_gene: TRBD2
v_gene: TRBV2

CDR3nt: TGTGCCAGCAGCGTAGACGAGCGGGGGGTTTCCTACAATGAGCAGTTCTTC
CDR3aa: CASSVDERGVSYNEQFF
abundance: -
j_gene: TRBJ2-1
d_gene: TRBD2
v_gene: TRBV9

CDR3nt: TGTGCCAGCAGCAGCGGACAGGGATCGGACTATGGCTACACCTTC
CDR3aa: CASSSGQGSDYGYTF
abundance: -
j_gene: TRBJ1-2
d_gene: TRBD1
v_gene: TRBV5-4

CDR3nt: TGTGCCAGCAGCCAAGGACAGGGCTCTGGAAACACCATATATTTT
CDR3aa: CASSQGQGSGNTIYF
abundance: few
j_gene: TRBJ1-3
d_gene: TRBD1
v_gene: TRBV28

CDR3nt: TGTGCCAGCAGCCAGGCCAGGGGCTCTGGAAACACCATATATTTT
CDR3aa: CASSQARGSGNTIYF
abundance: -
j_gene: TRBJ1-3
d_gene: -
v_gene: TRBV14

CDR3nt: TGTGCCAGCAGCTTGGAACGGAATCAGCCCCAGCATTTT
CDR3aa: CASSLERNQPQHF
abundance: -
j_gene: TRBJ1-5
d_gene: -
v_gene: TRBV5-5

CDR3nt: TGTGCCAGCACCAGAGGCCTCGGGGGCAATCAGCCCCAGCATTTT
CDR3aa: CASTRGLGGNQPQHF
abundance: -
j_gene: TRBJ1-5
d_gene: -
v_gene: TRBV7-9

CDR3nt: TGTGCCAGCAGTGACAGGGCCCACGAGCAGTACTTC
CDR3aa: CASSDRAHEQYF
abundance: -
j_gene: TRBJ2-7
d_gene: -
v_gene: TRBV25-1

CDR3nt: TGTGCCAGCAGAAGGGACAGGGTCGTCTATGAGCAGTTCTTC
CDR3aa: CASRRDRVVYEQFF
abundance: -
j_gene: TRBJ2-1
d_gene: TRBD1
v_gene: TRBV6-1

CDR3nt: TGTGCCAGCAGCTTAGGGCGGGGGGGGCTGAACACTGAAGCTTTCTTT
CDR3aa: CASSLGRGGLNTEAFF
abundance: -
j_gene: TRBJ1-1
d_gene: -
v_gene: TRBV13

CDR3nt: TGTGCCAGCAGCTTAGAAGGCTTCTGGCGGGGGGGGCGAGAGACCCAGTACTTC
CDR3aa: CASSLEGFWRGGRETQYF
abundance: -
j_gene: TRBJ2-5
d_gene: TRBD2
v_gene: TRBV7-2

CDR3nt: TGTGCCAGTAGCAAGGAGAAGGCGGCATACGAGCAGTACTTC
CDR3aa: CASSKEKAAYEQYF
abundance: -
j_gene: TRBJ2-7
d_gene: -
v_gene: TRBV6-6

CDR3nt: TGTGCCAGCAGGGGGGGGCCAAGCGGGGGGCACTACAATGAGCAGTTCTTC
CDR3aa: CASRGGPSGGHYNEQFF
abundance: -
j_gene: TRBJ2-1
d_gene: TRBD2
v_gene: TRBV28

CDR3nt: TGTGCCAGCAGCTTGGAGGGAGGGCCCTCTGGGGCCAACGTCCTGACTTTC
CDR3aa: CASSLEGGPSGANVLTF
abundance: -
j_gene: TRBJ2-6
d_gene: TRBD2
v_gene: TRBV5-5

CDR3nt: TGCGCCAGCAGCTTGGGTCAAAGCGGGATGAACACTGAAGCTTTCTTT
CDR3aa: CASSLGQSGMNTEAFF
abundance: -
j_gene: TRBJ1-1
d_gene: -
v_gene: TRBV5-1

CDR3nt: TGTGCCAGCAGCAATAGAGGTGGCTACACCTTC
CDR3aa: CASSNRGGYTF
abundance: once
j_gene: TRBJ1-2
d_gene: -
v_gene: TRBV21-1

CDR3nt: TGTGCCATTTCTGAGGGATCCTATGGCTACACCTTC
CDR3aa: CAISEGSYGYTF
abundance: -
j_gene: TRBJ1-2
d_gene: -
v_gene: TRBV10-3

CDR3nt: TGTGCCAGCAGTGAACTAGCATGGGAGACCCAGTACTTC
CDR3aa: CASSELAWETQYF
abundance: -
j_gene: TRBJ2-5
d_gene: -
v_gene: TRBV2

CDR3nt: TGTGCCAGCAGCTTGGCATCGAGCGGCGGTAGCGGGGGGGCAGATACGCAGTATTTT
CDR3aa: CASSLASSGGSGGADTQYF
abundance: -
j_gene: TRBJ2-3
d_gene: TRBD2
v_gene: TRBV5-4

CDR3nt: TGTGCCAGCAGTTTAGGGACTAGCGGGGGCTCCTACGAGCAGTACTTC
CDR3aa: CASSLGTSGGSYEQYF
abundance: -
j_gene: TRBJ2-7
d_gene: TRBD2
v_gene: TRBV27

CDR3nt: TGCGCCAGCCTACTAGCGGGGGTCACAGATACGCAGTATTTT
CDR3aa: CASLLAGVTDTQYF
abundance: -
j_gene: TRBJ2-3
d_gene: TRBD2
v_gene: TRBV5-1

CDR3nt: TGCAGCGTAGCCCGAGGGACAGGGACAGGCGGTGATGAAAAACTGTTTTTT
CDR3aa: CSVARGTGTGGDEKLFF
abundance: once
j_gene: TRBJ1-4
d_gene: TRBD1
v_gene: TRBV29-1

CDR3nt: TGCGCCAGCAGCCTTCTACCGGGACTAGCGGGGGAAGAGACCCAGTACTTC
CDR3aa: CASSLLPGLAGEETQYF
abundance: -
j_gene: TRBJ2-5
d_gene: TRBD2
v_gene: TRBV5-1

CDR3nt: TGTGCCAGCTCACCAAGTAGAGAATTACACTATGGCTACACCTTC
CDR3aa: CASSPSRELHYGYTF
abundance: -
j_gene: TRBJ1-2
d_gene: -
v_gene: TRBV18

CDR3nt: TGCAGCGTGGACCAGGACAGGGTCCCCTATGGCTACACCTTC
CDR3aa: CSVDQDRVPYGYTF
abundance: -
j_gene: TRBJ1-2
d_gene: TRBD1
v_gene: TRBV29-1

CDR3nt: TGCGCCAGCAGCTTGGGCGAATTCATCAATGAGCAGTTCTTC
CDR3aa: CASSLGEFINEQFF
abundance: -
j_gene: TRBJ2-1
d_gene: -
v_gene: TRBV5-1

CDR3nt: TGTGCCAGCAGCTTAAATCAGGGACAGCTCCTGAACACCGGGGAGCTGTTTTTT
CDR3aa: CASSLNQGQLLNTGELFF
abundance: -
j_gene: TRBJ2-2
d_gene: TRBD1
v_gene: TRBV7-6

CDR3nt: TGTGCCAGCAGTCCTAGGACAGGACGCGCCGGGGAGCTGTTTTTT
CDR3aa: CASSPRTGRAGELFF
abundance: -
j_gene: TRBJ2-2
d_gene: TRBD1
v_gene: TRBV2

CDR3nt: TGCGCCAGCAGCCGGGCGGGACTATACCAAGAGACCCAGTACTTC
CDR3aa: CASSRAGLYQETQYF
abundance: -
j_gene: TRBJ2-5
d_gene: TRBD2
v_gene: TRBV4-3